This T cell receptor (beta chain) was found in a study of blood T cell repertoires in COVID-19 (dated by TCRdb to the early 2020s). Background on the whole study: Collaborator samples came from the United States, Italy and Spain and covered acute and convalescent phases of COVID-19. The repertoires were released in a freely available public database intended as a resource for research on the immune response to SARS-CoV-2. The material from the prospective study consisted of cDNA or gDNA derived from T cells, B-cell-depleted T cells, or PBMCs. The dataset comprised deeply sampled blood TCRbeta repertoires from subjects exposed to, actively infected with, or recovered from COVID-19. Samples came from the ongoing ImmuneRACE study (first 160 participants) plus 1,254 subjects from 6 global collaborators. Where available, HLA class I and class II types were obtained from metadata supplied by the sample provider rather than from assay-based typing. The sample metadata nearly always contained a de-identified subject ID, COVID-19 status, age in years and sex. Study-wide findings and limitations: Clinical and demographic metadata were provided uncurated, with the amount varying by source and participant.

V is clipped by 0 bases and J by 5 bases, and the sequence between their germline boundaries is 4 bases long. CDR1 MNHEY and CDR2 SVGAGI are derived from the germline V gene. CDR3 length: 13 amino acids, cysteine to phenylalanine. Just CDR3 DNA is preserved here, 39 bases in frame from base 1. TCRbeta CDR3 regions were amplified from genomic DNA by means of the immunoSEQ Assay, a bias-controlled multiplex PCR. In the source study's methods: The number of nucleated cells in each sample was estimated from the amplification of reference gene primers within the assay. Sequence reads were collapsed and filtered to measure the absolute abundance of every unique TCRbeta CDR3 rearrangement. For each sample, productive Simpson clonality was calculated by taking the square root of Simpson's diversity index across productive rearrangements. In TCRdb, the immuneACCESS table is reduced to in-frame sequences with V and J assigned. These tables do not hold every clone; where another copy was compared, an unresolved V gene accounts for under half, and the others remain unexplained. Clonal size and the V and J genes are those of that table, whereas D and trimming came from the DNA. The sample table contains approximately 250,000 clones; only one count was recorded for roughly 86% of them. The top ten clonotypes cover around 1.5% of the sample.

Samples from volunteer blood donors who had recovered from COVID-19 were contributed by a second Seattle source. The collaborating institutions used their own protocols to collect whole blood in K2EDTA tubes. For TCRbeta analysis, collaborator samples were shipped as frozen whole blood, as isolated PBMCs, or as DNA extracted from either sample type. A word on this clone: This receptor's antigen is unknown. Per-nucleotide qualities are absent, and no much larger clonotype sits a single base away.

Sequenced sample: peripheral blood. The sequence is built from TRBV6-5 and TRBJ2-2; the D segment cannot be called with confidence. The sequence was obtained from a woman between 55 and 75 years old who had recovered from COVID-19. For the CDR3, the sequence is CASSYSGTGELFF. The nucleotide sequence is given as TGTGCCAGCAGTTACTCCGGGACCGGGGAGCTGTTTTTT.